This TCR beta chain was observed in a study of T cell changes during pregnancy in multiple sclerosis. Clones were sequenced by immunoSEQ multiplex PCR, and TCRdb holds only the in-frame ones, with some missing. Of about 68,000 clones listed, roughly 92% are singletons. CDR3 length: 16 amino acids. The V gene lost 4 bases and the J gene lost 0 bases, with 13 bases spanning the gap. CDR1 is LGHNA and CDR2 is YSLEER in the germline V gene. The chain joins TRBV4-3 to TRBJ2-4, with a weak D call TRBD1 (6 bases). This TCR derives from a female donor in good health, enrolled as a control in a pregnancy study. The sample here was peripheral blood, taken after pregnancy. The CDR3 loop is CASSPGQPSAKNIQYF. The DNA for the CDR3 is TGCGCCAGCAGCCCCGGACAGCCGTCAGCCAAAAACATTCAGTACTTC.